This T cell receptor beta chain was captured in a study of glioma-infiltrating T cells. Whole-study findings and limits: Very few CDR3 sequences were shared between tissue and blood. Non-neoplastic patients had below-expected tissue-blood divergence, while all gliomas exceeded expectation.

Many counts were recorded for this clonotype. Its antigen is still unknown. Using RNA template, CDR3s of TCR alpha and beta were amplified with iRepertoire arm-PCR. One-step reverse transcription and amplification started from around 100-400 ng of tissue mRNA or PBMC total RNA. TCRdb reanalysed the multiplex PCR reads using MiXCR and keeps one entry per CDR3 protein. Counted here are more than 100,000 distinct CDR3 sequences, around 28% occurring once; the ten biggest clones make up approximately 46%. J was trimmed by 7 bases and V by 2 bases; bases with no gene match: 7. This CDR3 spans 16 amino acids. Germline CDR1 is MNHEY and CDR2 is SVGEGT.

The chain recombines TRBV6-2 or TRBV6-3 with TRBJ1-5, with TRBD1 matching over 11 bases. The sequence was collected from a human donor with low-grade glioma or glioblastoma, undergoing nonglioma brain surgery, or in good health (not recorded which). The sample taken for sequencing was glioma tissue, nonneoplastic brain tissue, or PBMCs (not recorded which). DNA for the CDR3: TGTGCCAGCAGTTACGCACCCCGGGACAGGGGGCAGCCCCAGCATTTT. Its translation is CASSYAPRDRGQPQHF.